The 32 T cell receptor beta chains reported below all come from one sample, sequenced in a study of blood T cells in healthy people across ages. Together with a sample-barcoded 5' primer, a J-beta primer mix was included in a second PCR lasting about 6 to 11 cycles. TCRdb processed the 5' RACE reads anew with MiXCR; each CDR3 protein has one entry. The table records roughly 1 million distinct CDR3 sequences, roughly a quarter of them present only once. Another study also made use of these data, one on T cells of mothers and their children.

Sequencing was performed on blood. These receptors were collected from a girl aged 2 to 9 in good health.

This clonotype was counted a few times. V is TRBV20-1 and J is TRBJ2-2; D may be TRBD2 (6 bases). CDR3 length: 14 residues. The germline V and J ends were trimmed by 6 bases and 2 bases, with 13 bases remaining between them. Germline loops: CDR1 DFQATT, CDR2 SNEGSKA (reference sequence). CDR3 sequence (DNA): TGCAGTGCCGGCGGGCGGGATAACACCGGGGAGCTGTTTTTT. As protein: CSAGGRDNTGELFF.

The chain uses TRBV11-1 and TRBJ2-5; D unclear. V shed 2 bases and J shed 1 base, with 14 bases lying between them. CDR3 size: 16 residues. CDR1 and CDR2 from the germline V gene are SGHAT and FQDESV (reference sequence). In DNA, the CDR3 is TGTGCCAGCAGCTTAAGGGTCAGGCAGGTCCAAGAGACCCAGTACTTC. It encodes CASSLRVRQVQETQYF.

This clonotype was seen a few times. In nucleotides, the CDR3 is TGTGCCAGCAGAGGACTAGCGGGGTCAAGAGAGCGGACCCAGTACTTC. Translated, it gives CASRGLAGSRERTQYF. The gene calls are TRBV6-1 and TRBJ2-5; the match to TRBD2 covers 12 bases. This CDR3 region has 16 residues. CDR1 and CDR2 (germline): MNHNS, SASEGT. The junction had 12 bases not matched to a gene; V was cut back by 6 bases and J by 7 bases.

The chain uses TRBV29-1 and TRBJ1-5, with D possibly TRBD1 on 6 matching bases. V gave up 0 bases and J gave up 8 bases, with 8 bases separating them. This CDR3 comprises 12 residues. Germline CDR1 SQVTM, CDR2 ANQGSEA. The CDR3 nucleotides are TGCAGCGTTGAAGAGGGGGGCAAGCCCCAGCATTTT. This codes for CSVEEGGKPQHF.

The gene calls are TRBV20-1 and TRBJ2-7; D is perhaps TRBD1 (5 bases). The CDR3 runs 16 residues. V lost 3 bases to trimming and J lost 3 bases, with 21 bases between them. Per germline, CDR1 DFQATT and CDR2 SNEGSKA (reference sequence). The CDR3 spells CSASLTEARFGYEQYF. The CDR3, as DNA: TGCAGTGCTAGTCTGACAGAAGCCCGTTTCGGCTACGAGCAGTACTTC.

This chain joins TRBV5-1 and TRBJ2-7, with 8 nucleotides matching TRBD2. The V and J ends lost 3 bases and 2 bases, in that order; junction bases with no gene match: 7. The CDR3 extends over 15 amino acids. In germline, CDR1 is SGHRS, CDR2 YFSETQ. DNA of the CDR3: TGCGCCAGCAGCTATTTCAGCGGGAGCACCTACGAGCAGTACTTC. Translated: CASSYFSGSTYEQYF.

This clonotype has more than one count but fewer than ten. A read error may produce the germline difference seen at one junction end. The chain links TRBV4-3 to TRBJ1-1; D not certain. The CDR3 spans 16 residues. From germline, CDR1 is LGHNA and CDR2 YSLEER. The CDR3 DNA reads TGCGCCTGCAGCCAAGACTCCTCACATCTGGGTAATGAAGCTTTCTTT. The encoded protein is CACSQDSSHLGNEAFF.

The chain joins TRBV15 to TRBJ2-7; TRBD2 matches 7 bases. The CDR3 runs to 16 residues. With 0 bases clipped from V and 5 bases from J, the junction kept 10 bases outside the gene matches. The germline V gene encodes CDR1 LNHNV and CDR2 YYDKDF (reference sequence). CDR3: CATSRDLMRERNEQYF. CDR3 sequence (DNA): TGTGCCACCAGCAGAGATCTGATGCGGGAGCGAAACGAGCAGTACTTC.

The chain carries TRBV6-2 or TRBV6-3 and TRBJ2-5; 10 positions agree with TRBD2. Germline assignment: CDR1 MNHEY and CDR2 SVGEGT. The CDR3 covers 16 residues. J lost 4 bases, V lost 6 bases, and 11 bases had no gene match. CDR3 residues: CASSYERGGLGETQYF. CDR3 sequence (DNA): TGTGCCAGCAGCTATGAGCGGGGGGGCTTGGGAGAGACCCAGTACTTC.

The sample holds a few counts of this clonotype. This chain links TRBV7-3 with TRBJ2-7; no clear D. In germline, CDR1 is SGHTA, CDR2 FQGTGA. This CDR3 has 11 residues. V lost 3 bases and J lost 6, with 6 bases in between. The CDR3 nucleotides are TGTGCCAGCAGCTTCGAGGTCGAGCAGTACTTC. Translation: CASSFEVEQYF.

The rearrangement joins TRBV2 to TRBJ2-1, with TRBD2 matching 9 bases. The length of the CDR3 is 12 residues. The V segment lost 7 bases and the J segment 10 bases; nucleotides outside the gene matches: 5. Germline V gene data show CDR1 as SNHLY and CDR2 as FYNNEI. The CDR3 spells CASTLLAGEQFF. CDR3 sequence (DNA): TGTGCCAGCACCCTGCTAGCGGGGGAGCAGTTCTTC.

The CDR3 sequence: CASSQTLNTGELFF. As DNA, the CDR3 is TGTGCCAGCAGTCAAACCCTGAACACCGGGGAGCTGTTTTTT. The V call is TRBV14, the J call TRBJ2-2; no firm D call. Germline V lookup: CDR1 SGHDN, CDR2 FVKESK. The CDR3 is 14 amino acids. Trimming stripped 6 bases from V and 1 base from J, with 9 bases between. The full variable domain, rest sourced from reference TRBV14 and TRBJ2-2, is EAGVTQFPSHSVIEKGQTVTLRCDPISGHDNLYWYRRVMGKEIKFLLHFVKESKQDESGMPNNRFLAERTGGTYSTLKVQPAELEDSGVYFCASSQTLNTGELFFGEGSRLTVL.

This clonotype was picked up a small number of times. CDR3 amino acids: CSVESAGGKETQYF. Here the CDR3 DNA reads TGCAGCGTTGAGAGCGCCGGGGGAAAAGAGACCCAGTACTTC. The gene calls are TRBV29-1 and TRBJ2-5, with D tentatively TRBD2 (6 bases). The germline CDR1 and CDR2 sequences are SQVTM and ANQGSEA. V gave up 3 bases and J gave up 3 bases, with 14 bases separating them. The CDR3 covers 14 residues.

The J gene is TRBJ1-2, the V gene TRBV12-3 or TRBV12-4; D gene ambiguous. The ends were cut back, 4 bases at V and 6 bases at J, with 21 bases in the middle. The CDR3 is made up of 16 amino acids. CDR3 sequence: CASSSQLGRYTDGYTF. CDR3 DNA: TGTGCCAGCAGTTCCCAGTTGGGGAGGTATACTGATGGCTACACCTTC.

This clonotype was picked up a small number of times. This chain links TRBV29-1 with TRBJ2-5, with 7 nucleotides matching TRBD2. The J call may be wrong; the DNA end is better matched by TRBJ2-1. Germline-derived CDR1 and CDR2 are SQVTM and ANQGSEA. The CDR3 length is 11 residues. This chain's CDR3 is CIGLDYNEQFF. The CDR3 DNA reads TGCATAGGACTAGACTACAATGAGCAGTTCTTC.

Only a few counts were recorded for this clonotype. Here the CDR3 DNA reads TGCGCCAGCAGCTTGGGGGCGGTGGCGGGGGGCGCTTATGATGAGCAGTTCTTC. As protein: CASSLGAVAGGAYDEQFF. The chain uses TRBV5-1 and TRBJ2-1, with 8 positions matching TRBD2. J lost 8 bases, V lost 0 bases, and 16 bases had no gene match. The germline CDR1 and CDR2 sequences are SGHRS and YFSETQ. The CDR3 runs to 18 residues.

This clonotype turned up a few times. V and J are TRBV29-1 and TRBJ2-5; 7 bases line up with TRBD2. CDR1 SQVTM and CDR2 ANQGSEA come from the germline V gene. The CDR3 totals 14 residues. V lost 7 bases and J lost 2; bases outside the gene matches: 10. CDR3 amino acids: CSGVLAETQETQYF. CDR3 coding DNA: TGCAGCGGAGTCCTAGCGGAGACTCAAGAGACCCAGTACTTC.

This chain uses TRBV29-1 with TRBJ2-7; TRBD2 matches at 7 bases. Germline CDR1 reads SQVTM; CDR2 reads ANQGSEA. The V segment lost 6 bases and the J segment 11 bases; nucleotides outside the gene matches: 7. The CDR3 is 10 amino acids. The CDR3 coding sequence is TGCAGCGTCCTAGCGGAAAACGAGTACTTC. This translates into CSVLAENEYF.

The chain links TRBV12-3 or TRBV12-4 to TRBJ2-1; the D gene is possibly TRBD1 (7 bases). This CDR3 region has 15 residues. The V and J ends lost 6 bases and 4 bases respectively, with 16 bases between them. CDR3 DNA sequence: TGTGCCAGCAGCCCGACAGGGACTTTGTACAATGAGCAGTTCTTC. It encodes CASSPTGTLYNEQFF.

This clonotype has more than one count but fewer than ten. V usage is TRBV12-3 or TRBV12-4 and J usage is TRBJ2-7; 8 bases are a match to TRBD2. V was pared by 5 bases and J by 4 bases, with 10 bases of the junction left unmatched. CDR3 length: 15 amino acids. In nucleotides, the CDR3 is TGTGCCAGCAGTCCGCCGGGACTAGTGGGATACGAGCAGTACTTC. Its translation is CASSPPGLVGYEQYF.

The chain recombines TRBV7-3 with TRBJ2-1; no clear D gene. Trimming stripped 8 bases from V and 1 base from J, with 9 bases between. Germline V gives CDR1 SGHTA, CDR2 FQGTGA. The CDR3 length is 13 residues. The CDR3 region has the DNA TGTGCCAGCTCAGAGACTTCCTACAATGAGCAGTTCTTC. This translates into CASSETSYNEQFF.

About this clonotype: Here the CDR3 omits its conserved ending phenylalanine or tryptophan, so a read error is the likely source. The genes are TRBV5-5 and TRBJ1-4; D unclear. V was shortened by 2 bases and J by 5 bases, with 10 bases between the two germline ends. The CDR3 contains 14 residues. Germline-derived CDR1 and CDR2 are SGHKS and YYEKEE (reference sequence). The CDR3: CASSFGGLNEKLFS. Written as DNA, the CDR3 is TGTGCCAGCAGCTTCGGCGGATTAAATGAAAAACTGTTTTCT.

This clonotype showed up just a few times. The CDR3 protein is CASSMESYNEQFF. CDR3 bases: TGTGCCAGTAGTATGGAATCCTACAATGAGCAGTTCTTC. The genes are TRBV19 and TRBJ2-1; D is ambiguous. This CDR3 region has 13 residues. CDR1 and CDR2 from the germline V gene are LNHDA and SQIVND (reference sequence). Trimming pared 3 bases from V and 1 base from J, leaving 4 bases between.

This clonotype was picked up many times. The chain's CDR3 is CASSIAGGPGETQYF. DNA of the CDR3: TGCGCCAGCAGCATTGCGGGGGGGCCGGGGGAGACCCAGTACTTC. The V gene is TRBV4-3, the J gene TRBJ2-1; 9 nucleotides align to TRBD2. The DNA end is a closer match to TRBJ2-5, so the J assignment may be wrong. This CDR3 contains 15 residues. Germline loops: CDR1 LGHNA, CDR2 YSLEER.

The CDR3 DNA sequence: TGTGCCAGCAGCCCCTGGCGCCATAGCTCCTACAATGAGCAGTTCTTC. It codes for CASSPWRHSSYNEQFF. The V and J genes are TRBV7-2 and TRBJ2-1; D ambiguous. The CDR3 is made up of 16 amino acids. V lost 5 bases to trimming and J lost 0 bases, with 14 bases between them. From germline, CDR1 is SGHTA and CDR2 FQGNSA.

This clonotype was counted a few times. The chain uses TRBV29-1 and TRBJ1-1; D may be TRBD1 (6 bases). The CDR3 sequence is 14 residues long. The germline CDR1 and CDR2 sequences are SQVTM and ANQGSEA. The ends were cut back, 7 bases at V and 6 bases at J, with 21 bases in the middle. The CDR3 DNA is TGCAGCGGTACCATCGACAGGATTAACGCTGAAGCTTTCTTT. As protein: CSGTIDRINAEAFF.

Only one count was recorded for this clonotype. The gene calls are TRBV5-6 and TRBJ1-6; no clear D. The CDR3 runs to 15 residues. Trimming cost V 1 base and J 8 bases, with 13 bases left between them. CDR1 is SGHDT, CDR2 YYEEEE, per germline. The CDR3 spells CASSLSRRTHSPLHF. In nucleotides, the CDR3 is TGTGCCAGCAGCTTGTCCCGGAGAACTCATTCACCCCTCCACTTT.

The gene calls are TRBV7-9 and TRBJ2-5, with D perhaps TRBD2 (5 bases). Trimming removed 5 bases from V and 5 bases from J, with 12 bases in between. The CDR3 loop spans 13 amino acids. CDR1 and CDR2 (germline): SEHNR, FQNEAQ (reference sequence). CDR3 sequence: CASSKDFEETQYF. CDR3 nucleotides: TGTGCCAGCAGCAAGGACTTTGAGGAGACCCAGTACTTC.

This clonotype was detected a few times. The rearrangement links TRBV11-2 to TRBJ2-7, with 8 bases that match TRBD2. The CDR3 has 13 residues. The ends lost 5 bases at V and 5 bases at J; junction bases unmatched: 5. Germline V gene data show CDR1 as SGHAT and CDR2 as FQNNGV. CDR3 residues: CASSRPGGNEQYF. CDR3 in DNA: TGTGCCAGCAGCCGCCCGGGGGGGAACGAGCAGTACTTC.

The CDR3 protein is CSAGLQDSYEQYF. The CDR3 DNA sequence: TGCAGTGCTGGTCTCCAAGACTCCTACGAGCAGTACTTC. V usage is TRBV20-1 and J usage is TRBJ2-1; D is unclear. The DNA matches TRBJ2-7 better at its end, which makes the J call doubtful. This CDR3 contains 13 residues. Germline-derived CDR1 and CDR2 are DFQATT and SNEGSKA (reference sequence).

There are a few counts of this clonotype. A read error may produce the germline difference seen at one junction end. V usage is TRBV27 and J usage is TRBJ2-5; tentatively, D is TRBD2 (5 bases). TRBJ2-7 matches the DNA end more closely, so the J call is doubtful. Germline-derived CDR1 and CDR2 are MNHEY and SMNVEV (reference sequence). CDR3 length: 15 amino acids. The CDR3 here is CTSSSVGAASYEQYF. CDR3 bases: TGTACCAGCAGTTCTGTGGGAGCGGCAAGCTACGAGCAGTACTTC.

The V call is TRBV20-1, the J call TRBJ2-3; D uncertain. Germline CDR1 reads DFQATT; CDR2 reads SNEGSKA (reference sequence). The germline V and J ends were trimmed by 4 bases and 6 bases, with 14 bases remaining between them. This CDR3 has 13 amino acids. CDR3 residues: CSAITRARDTQYF. The CDR3 DNA reads TGCAGTGCTATTACCCGGGCACGCGATACGCAGTATTTT.